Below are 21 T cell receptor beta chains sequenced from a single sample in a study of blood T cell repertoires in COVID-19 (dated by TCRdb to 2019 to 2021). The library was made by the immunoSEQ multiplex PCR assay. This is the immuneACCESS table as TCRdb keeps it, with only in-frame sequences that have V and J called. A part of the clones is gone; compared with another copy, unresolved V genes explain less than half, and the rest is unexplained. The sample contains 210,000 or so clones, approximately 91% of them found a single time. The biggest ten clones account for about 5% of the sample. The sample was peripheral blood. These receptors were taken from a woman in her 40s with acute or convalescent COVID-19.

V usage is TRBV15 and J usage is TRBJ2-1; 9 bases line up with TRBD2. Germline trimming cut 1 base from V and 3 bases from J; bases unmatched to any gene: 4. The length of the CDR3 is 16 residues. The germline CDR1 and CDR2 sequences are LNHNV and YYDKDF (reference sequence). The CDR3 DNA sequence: TGTGCCACCAGCAGAGTGGGGACTAGCATCTACAATGAGCAGTTCTTC. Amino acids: CATSRVGTSIYNEQFF.

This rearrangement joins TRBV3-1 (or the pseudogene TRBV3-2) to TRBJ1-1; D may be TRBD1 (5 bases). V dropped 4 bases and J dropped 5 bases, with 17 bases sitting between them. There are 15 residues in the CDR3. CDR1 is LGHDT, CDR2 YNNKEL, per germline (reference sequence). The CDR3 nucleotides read TGTGCCAGCAGCCCCGCGGTCGGGGGGAAAACTGAAGCTTTCTTT. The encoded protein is CASSPAVGGKTEAFF.

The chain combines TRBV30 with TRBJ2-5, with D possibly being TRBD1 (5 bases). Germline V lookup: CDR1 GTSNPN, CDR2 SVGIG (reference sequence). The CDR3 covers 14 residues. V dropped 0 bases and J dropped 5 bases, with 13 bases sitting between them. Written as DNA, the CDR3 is TGTGCCTGGAGTGTTCCCCGCCCAGGGGAGACCCAGTACTTC. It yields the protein CAWSVPRPGETQYF.

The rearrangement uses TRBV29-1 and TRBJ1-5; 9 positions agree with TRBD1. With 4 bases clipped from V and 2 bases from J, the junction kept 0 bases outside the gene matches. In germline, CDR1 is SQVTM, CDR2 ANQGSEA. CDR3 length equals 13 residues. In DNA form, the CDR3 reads TGCAGCGTTGGACAGGGGGGCAATCAGCCCCAGCATTTT. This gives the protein CSVGQGGNQPQHF.

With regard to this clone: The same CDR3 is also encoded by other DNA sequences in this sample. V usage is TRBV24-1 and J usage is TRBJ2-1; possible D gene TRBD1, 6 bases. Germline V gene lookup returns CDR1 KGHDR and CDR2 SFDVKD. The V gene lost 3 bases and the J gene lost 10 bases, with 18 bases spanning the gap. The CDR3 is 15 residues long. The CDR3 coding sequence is TGTGCCACCAGTGATAGCCCGGGACACGCAGGCGAGCAGTTCTTC. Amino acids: CATSDSPGHAGEQFF.

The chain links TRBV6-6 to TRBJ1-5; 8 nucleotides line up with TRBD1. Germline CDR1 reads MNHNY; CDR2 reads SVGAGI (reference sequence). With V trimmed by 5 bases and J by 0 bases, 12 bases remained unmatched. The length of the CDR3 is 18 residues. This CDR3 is CASSPRTGRDYSNQPQHF. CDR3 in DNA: TGTGCCAGCAGTCCCCGGACAGGGCGCGATTATAGCAATCAGCCCCAGCATTTT.

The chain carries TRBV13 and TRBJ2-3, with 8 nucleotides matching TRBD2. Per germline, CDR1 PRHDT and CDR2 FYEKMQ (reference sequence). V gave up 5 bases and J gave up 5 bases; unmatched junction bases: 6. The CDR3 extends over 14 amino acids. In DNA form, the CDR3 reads TGTGCCAGCAGCCCGAGAGCGGGGGAAGATACGCAGTATTTT. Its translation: CASSPRAGEDTQYF.

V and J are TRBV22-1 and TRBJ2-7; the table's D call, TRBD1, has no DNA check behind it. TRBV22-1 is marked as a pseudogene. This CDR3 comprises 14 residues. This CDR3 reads CPGSARQGYYEQYV. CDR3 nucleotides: TGTCCTGGGAGCGCACGACAGGGATACTACGAGCAGTACGTC.

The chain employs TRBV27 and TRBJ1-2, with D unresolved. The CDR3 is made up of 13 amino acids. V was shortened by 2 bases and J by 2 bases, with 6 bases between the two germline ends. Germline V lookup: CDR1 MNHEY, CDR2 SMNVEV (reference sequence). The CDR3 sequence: CASSLAGNYGYTF. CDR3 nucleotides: TGTGCCAGCAGTTTAGCAGGAAACTATGGCTACACCTTC.

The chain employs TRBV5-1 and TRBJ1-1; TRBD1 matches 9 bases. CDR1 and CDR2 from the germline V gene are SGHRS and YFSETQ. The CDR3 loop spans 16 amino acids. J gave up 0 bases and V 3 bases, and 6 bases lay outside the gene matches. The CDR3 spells CASSSTGGGMNTEAFF. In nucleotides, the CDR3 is TGCGCCAGCAGCTCTACAGGGGGCGGGATGAACACTGAAGCTTTCTTT.

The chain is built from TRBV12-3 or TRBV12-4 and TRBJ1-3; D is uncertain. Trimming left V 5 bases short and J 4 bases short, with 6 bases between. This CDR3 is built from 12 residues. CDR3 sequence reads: CASSRLGNTIYF. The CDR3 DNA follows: TGTGCCAGCAGTCGACTGGGAAACACCATATATTTT.

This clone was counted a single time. CDR3 bases: TGTGCCACCGGGCCAGGGTCTTCCTACGAGCAGTACGTC. As protein: CATGPGSSYEQYV. V gene TRBV10-3 combines with J gene TRBJ2-7, with a tentative D call TRBD1 (5 bases). Germline-derived CDR1 and CDR2 are ENHRY and SYGVKD. This CDR3 region has 13 residues. V lost 10 bases and J lost 1, with 14 bases in between.

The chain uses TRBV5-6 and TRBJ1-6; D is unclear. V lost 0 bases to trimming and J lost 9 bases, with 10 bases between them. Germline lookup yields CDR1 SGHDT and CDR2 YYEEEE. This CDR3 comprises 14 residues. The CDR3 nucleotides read TGTGCCAGCAGCTTGGTAGCTAAAGGTTCACCCCTCCACTTT. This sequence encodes CASSLVAKGSPLHF. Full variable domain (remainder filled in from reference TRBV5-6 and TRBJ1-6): DAGVTQSPTHLIKTRGQQVTLRCSPKSGHDTVSWYQQALGQGPQFIFQYYEEEERQRGNFPDRFSGHQFPNYSSELNVNALLLGDSALYLCASSLVAKGSPLHFGNGTRLTVT.

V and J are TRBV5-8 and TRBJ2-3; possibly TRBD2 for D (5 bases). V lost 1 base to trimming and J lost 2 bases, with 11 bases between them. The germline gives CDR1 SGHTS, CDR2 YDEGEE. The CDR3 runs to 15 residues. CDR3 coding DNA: TGTGCCAGCAGCTTGACCGGGATCAACACAGATACGCAGTATTTT. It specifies CASSLTGINTDTQYF.

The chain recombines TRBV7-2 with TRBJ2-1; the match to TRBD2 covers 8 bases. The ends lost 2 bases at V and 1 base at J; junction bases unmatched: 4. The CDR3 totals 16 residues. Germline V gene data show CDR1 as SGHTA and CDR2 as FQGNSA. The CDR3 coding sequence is TGTGCCAGCAGCTTATGGGCTAGCGGGTCCTACAATGAGCAGTTCTTC. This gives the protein CASSLWASGSYNEQFF.

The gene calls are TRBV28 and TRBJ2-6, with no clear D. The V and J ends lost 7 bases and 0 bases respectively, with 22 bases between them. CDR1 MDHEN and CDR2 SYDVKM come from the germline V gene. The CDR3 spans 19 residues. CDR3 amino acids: CASTRPGSYISSGANVLTF. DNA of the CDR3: TGTGCCAGCACCAGGCCAGGTTCCTACATCAGCTCTGGGGCCAACGTCCTGACTTTC.

The chain's CDR3 is CASSHRVTEAFF. The CDR3 nucleotides are TGCGCCAGCAGTCACAGGGTGACTGAAGCTTTCTTT. The gene calls are TRBV10-2 and TRBJ1-1, with D possibly being TRBD1 (6 bases). Trimming stripped 5 bases from V and 5 bases from J, with 9 bases between. The germline V gene encodes CDR1 WSHSY and CDR2 SAAADI. The CDR3 contains 12 residues.

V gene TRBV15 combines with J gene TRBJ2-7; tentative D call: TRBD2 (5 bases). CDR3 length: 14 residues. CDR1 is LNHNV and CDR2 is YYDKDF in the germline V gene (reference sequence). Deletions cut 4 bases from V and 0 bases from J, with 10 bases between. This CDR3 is CATSTDWSSYEQYV. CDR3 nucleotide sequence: TGTGCCACCAGCACGGACTGGAGCTCCTACGAGCAGTACGTC.

The CDR3 nucleotides read TGTGCCAGCAGCTTAGGTAGCGAGAGGTATAATTCACCCCTCCACTTT. It yields the protein CASSLGSERYNSPLHF. The chain has TRBV11-2 and TRBJ1-6; D is undetermined. Germline loops: CDR1 SGHAT, CDR2 FQNNGV. V was clipped by 1 base and J by 4 bases, with 11 bases between them. This CDR3 spans 16 amino acids.

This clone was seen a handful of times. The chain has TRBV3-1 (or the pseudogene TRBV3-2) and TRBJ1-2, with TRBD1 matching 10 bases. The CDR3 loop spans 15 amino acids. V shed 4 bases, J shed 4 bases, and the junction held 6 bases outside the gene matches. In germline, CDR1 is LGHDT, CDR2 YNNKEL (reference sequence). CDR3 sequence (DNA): TGTGCCAGCAGCCTCCCGGGACAGGGGCCCTATGGCTACACCTTC. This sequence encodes CASSLPGQGPYGYTF.

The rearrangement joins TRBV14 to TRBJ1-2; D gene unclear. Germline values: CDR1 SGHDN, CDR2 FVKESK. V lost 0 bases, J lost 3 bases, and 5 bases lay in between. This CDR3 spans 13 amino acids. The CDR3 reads CASSQDIDYGYTF. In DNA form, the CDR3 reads TGTGCCAGCAGCCAAGACATTGACTATGGCTACACCTTC. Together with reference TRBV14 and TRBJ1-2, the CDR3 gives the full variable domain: EAGVTQFPSHSVIEKGQTVTLRCDPISGHDNLYWYRRVMGKEIKFLLHFVKESKQDESGMPNNRFLAERTGGTYSTLKVQPAELEDSGVYFCASSQDIDYGYTFGSGTRLTVV.